This T cell receptor (beta chain) comes out of a study of cytomegalovirus exposure and HLA in healthy donors. Study background: A preliminary data release comprised roughly 80 million unique TCRs obtained from HLA-typed donors. General study points: Owing to their indistinguishability, certain V segments, notably TRBV6-2 and TRBV6-3, were excluded. Later on, an analysis tied 18,000 or so TCR beta sequences to HLA alleles at 0.05 false discovery rate. Compared with the roughly 700-donor mean, an Asian-associated ancestry cluster reportedly had fewer N-insertions, according to a later analysis.

Concerning this clone itself: The target antigen is unknown.

Both 60 Vbeta primers and 13 Jbeta primers went into the PCR. Assay: immunoSEQ multiplex PCR; the TCRdb copy retains only in-frame clones and omits some. Among fewer than 250,000 clones listed, over 70% were seen once. The germline V gene has CDR1 GTSNPN and CDR2 SVGIG (reference sequence). CDR3 size: 12 residues. V lost 2 bases to trimming and J lost 10 bases, with 12 bases between them. The sequence came from a man aged 25 to 40 in good health and CMV-seronegative. The sample comprised PBMCs. The V call is TRBV30, the J call TRBJ2-1, with a weak D call TRBD2 (5 bases). CDR3 amino acids: CAWSSKRIEQFF. The CDR3 DNA reads TGTGCCTGGAGTTCGAAGCGGATAGAGCAGTTCTTC.